Listed here are 26 T cell receptor beta chains from one sample, sequenced in a study of blood T cell repertoires in COVID-19. Measured with immunoSEQ multiplex PCR; TCRdb has only the in-frame clones, and not every one. Among approximately 150,000 clones listed, 65% to 85% were seen once. Sequences were obtained from peripheral blood. Receptor source: a woman aged 70-85 years who had recovered from COVID-19.

About this clone: Other DNA variants within this sample encode the same CDR3. V and J are TRBV18 and TRBJ1-2; D is unclear. The CDR3 sequence is 13 residues long. V was cut by 3 bases and J by 4 bases, with 9 bases left in between. The germline gives CDR1 KGHSH, CDR2 LQKENI. CDR3 region: CASSPGRAYGYTF. The CDR3 region has the DNA TGTGCCAGCTCACCTGGGAGGGCCTATGGCTACACCTTC.

The chain is built from TRBV27 and TRBJ1-6, with D unclear. Germline CDR1 MNHEY, CDR2 SMNVEV (reference sequence). CDR3 size: 15 residues. V was pared by 2 bases and J by 11 bases, with 16 bases between. The CDR3 DNA follows: TGTGCCAGCAGTTTACGCGGCGCCCTCTGGGCACCCCTCCACTTT. Translation gives CASSLRGALWAPLHF.

The chain recombines TRBV9 with TRBJ2-5, with TRBD1 as a possible D gene (5 bases). The ends were cut back, 0 bases at V and 5 bases at J, with 17 bases in the middle. CDR1 and CDR2 from the germline V gene are SGDLS and YYNGEE. The CDR3 sequence is 16 residues long. The CDR3: CASSVGADSTRETQYF. The CDR3 bases are TGTGCCAGCAGCGTAGGGGCCGACAGCACTCGGGAGACCCAGTACTTC.

Details on this clone: The same CDR3 also results from other DNA sequences found in this sample. V is TRBV5-1 and J is TRBJ2-5; D possibly corresponds to TRBD1 (6 bases). Germline V gene sequence: CDR1 SGHRS, CDR2 YFSETQ. Deletions cut 0 bases from V and 1 base from J, with 7 bases between. The CDR3 is made up of 14 amino acids. The CDR3 DNA reads TGCGCCAGCAGCTTGGGGGGGCTCCAAGAGACCCAGTACTTC. Translation gives CASSLGGLQETQYF.

The J gene is TRBJ2-1, the V gene TRBV29-1; TRBD1 matches at 7 bases. Germline values: CDR1 SQVTM, CDR2 ANQGSEA. After removal of 7 bases from V and 7 bases from J, the junction contained 10 bases not matched to a gene. This CDR3 spans 13 amino acids. The CDR3 bases are TGCAGCGCCCCGGGACAGTGGGGAAATGAGCAGTTCTTC. Residues: CSAPGQWGNEQFF.

The chain couples TRBV4-2 to TRBJ1-1; D remains ambiguous. Trimming took off 0 bases at V and 4 bases at J, with 12 bases between the two ends. CDR1 is LGHNA and CDR2 is YNFKEQ in the germline V gene. CDR3 length: 15 amino acids. The CDR3 DNA sequence: TGTGCCAGCAGCCAAGATGCAGGCCTGGGCACTGAAGCTTTCTTT. Translation gives CASSQDAGLGTEAFF.

The chain has TRBV11-1 and TRBJ1-6, with D tentatively TRBD1 (5 bases). Germline-derived CDR1 and CDR2 are SGHAT and FQDESV (reference sequence). The CDR3 is 14 amino acids. V was pared by 2 bases and J by 6 bases, with 8 bases between. As DNA, the CDR3 is TGTGCCAGCAGCTTATCCGGGGGTAATTCACCCCTCCACTTT. Translation gives CASSLSGGNSPLHF.

This clone was seen a single time. This chain connects TRBV5-1 to TRBJ2-3, with D possibly TRBD2 on 6 matching bases. This CDR3 is 14 amino acids long. Trimming cost V 4 bases and J 6 bases, with 15 bases left between them. Germline-derived CDR1 and CDR2 are SGHRS and YFSETQ. The CDR3 nucleotides read TGCGCCAGCAGCCCCGGAGGGGCCCAGGATACGCAGTATTTT. Protein product: CASSPGGAQDTQYF.

The J gene is TRBJ1-1, the V gene TRBV3-1 (or the pseudogene TRBV3-2); TRBD1 might be the D (5 bases). This CDR3 contains 13 residues. Trimming removed 3 bases at V and 8 bases at J, with 13 bases between. Germline CDR1 reads LGHDT; CDR2 reads YNNKEL (reference sequence). CDR3 sequence reads: CASSHRTPLEAFF. The DNA of the CDR3 is TGTGCCAGCAGCCACAGGACACCCCTGGAAGCTTTCTTT.

The chain uses TRBV5-4 and TRBJ2-3, with TRBD2 as a possible D gene (6 bases). The CDR3 is made up of 15 amino acids. Trimming removed 6 bases from V and 4 bases from J, with 18 bases in between. Germline CDR1 is SGHNT and CDR2 is YYREEE (reference sequence). CDR3 nucleotide sequence: TGTGCCAGCACCGTTCGGGGGAGAGACGCAGATACGCAGTATTTT. Protein product: CASTVRGRDADTQYF.

The V and J genes are TRBV28 and TRBJ2-7, with 9 bases matching TRBD1. The CDR3 totals 14 residues. The germline V gene has CDR1 MDHEN and CDR2 SYDVKM. V lost 2 bases, J lost 2 bases, and 1 base stayed unmatched. CDR3 in amino acids: CASSLRDRAYEQYF. CDR3 nucleotide sequence: TGTGCCAGCAGTTTAAGGGACAGGGCCTACGAGCAGTACTTC.

Written as DNA, the CDR3 is TGTGCCATCAGTAAGACAGGGGACCCTCCTGATGGCTACACCTTC. This gives the protein CAISKTGDPPDGYTF. This chain joins TRBV10-3 and TRBJ1-2, with 8 nucleotides matching TRBD1. CDR1 is ENHRY, CDR2 SYGVKD, per germline. The J segment lost 6 bases and the V segment lost 5 bases, leaving 11 bases of the junction unmatched. The CDR3 covers 15 residues.

The J gene is TRBJ1-4, the V gene TRBV28; D unresolved. Trimming pared 6 bases from V and 10 bases from J, leaving 21 bases between. The CDR3 sequence is 15 residues long. Per the germline V gene, CDR1 is MDHEN and CDR2 is SYDVKM. DNA of the CDR3: TGTGCCAGCAGCCTCCCCGCGCATCGATCCCTAAAACTGTTTTTT. This translates into CASSLPAHRSLKLFF.

This clone has just a few counts. The J gene is TRBJ2-7, the V gene TRBV2; 8 bases fit TRBD2. The V gene end was trimmed by 6 bases and the J gene end by 3 bases; junction bases not matched to a gene: 10. The CDR3 contains 15 residues. The germline V gene encodes CDR1 SNHLY and CDR2 FYNNEI. The CDR3 sequence: CASRGGLAGFYEQYF. CDR3 nucleotide sequence: TGTGCCAGCAGAGGCGGGCTAGCGGGCTTCTACGAGCAGTACTTC.

Only a few counts were recorded for this clone. The V gene is TRBV5-4, the J gene TRBJ2-1; D is unresolved. The CDR3 is 15 amino acids. Germline V CDR1 and CDR2: SGHNT, YYREEE (reference sequence). V was pared by 0 bases and J by 0 bases, with 7 bases between. The CDR3 DNA follows: TGTGCCAGCAGCTTGGGGGCTTCCTCCTACAATGAGCAGTTCTTC. Its protein is CASSLGASSYNEQFF. The variable domain in full, with the rest retrieved from reference TRBV5-4 and TRBJ2-1, is ETGVTQSPTHLIKTRGQQVTLRCSSQSGHNTVSWYQQALGQGPQFIFQYYREEENGRGNFPPRFSGLQFPNYSSELNVNALELDDSALYLCASSLGASSYNEQFFGPGTRLTVL.

The V gene is TRBV11-2, the J gene TRBJ1-1, with D perhaps TRBD1 (5 bases). V lost 1 base and J 3 bases, leaving 12 bases between the germline ends. Germline V gene sequence: CDR1 SGHAT, CDR2 FQNNGV. The CDR3 extends over 15 amino acids. Written as DNA, the CDR3 is TGTGCCAGCAGCTTAGCCCCTGGGGGGGACACTGAAGCTTTCTTT. Translating gives CASSLAPGGDTEAFF.

This chain connects TRBV12-3 or TRBV12-4 to TRBJ2-7; tentative D call: TRBD1 (5 bases). Trimming pared 4 bases from V and 0 bases from J, leaving 7 bases between. This CDR3 is built from 13 residues. The CDR3 loop reads CASSWGTSYEQYF. The CDR3 DNA sequence: TGTGCCAGCAGTTGGGGCACCTCCTACGAGCAGTACTTC.

The genes are TRBV9 and TRBJ2-3; 12 nucleotides match TRBD1. V shed 4 bases, J shed 1 base, and the junction held 10 bases outside the gene matches. The germline V gene has CDR1 SGDLS and CDR2 YYNGEE. This CDR3 has 18 amino acids. CDR3 amino acids: CASSPSGTGGRGTDTQYF. The CDR3 coding sequence is TGTGCCAGCAGCCCCTCCGGGACAGGGGGCAGGGGCACAGATACGCAGTATTTT.

This clone has a handful of counts. The chain uses TRBV4-1 and TRBJ1-2; 10 nucleotides line up with TRBD1. The germline V gene has CDR1 MGHRA and CDR2 YSYEKL. V was pared by 2 bases and J by 5 bases, with 2 bases of the junction left unmatched. The CDR3 totals 14 residues. The CDR3 DNA reads TGCGCCAGCAGCCAACAGGGACAGGGGTATGGCTACACCTTC. It specifies CASSQQGQGYGYTF.

The gene calls are TRBV5-6 and TRBJ1-2; D unresolved. The germline gives CDR1 SGHDT, CDR2 YYEEEE. V gave up 1 base and J gave up 5 bases, with 12 bases separating them. This CDR3 contains 14 residues. CDR3 DNA sequence: TGTGCCAGCAGCTTGTTTTTCCCCCCGTATGGCTACACCTTC. It translates to CASSLFFPPYGYTF.

A single count supports this clone. J is TRBJ1-3 and V is TRBV4-2; no reliable D call. The CDR3 loop spans 15 amino acids. Germline CDR1 is LGHNA and CDR2 is YNFKEQ. V was clipped by 0 bases and J by 5 bases, with 11 bases between them. The CDR3 loop reads CASSQDVGSRNTIYF. The CDR3 nucleotides read TGTGCCAGCAGCCAAGATGTGGGCAGTAGAAACACCATATATTTT.

About this clone: An end of the junction does not agree with germline; a read error may underlie this. The rearrangement joins TRBV7-9 to TRBJ1-4; D gene uncertain. The length of the CDR3 is 14 residues. CDR1 is SEHNR, CDR2 FQNEAQ, per germline (reference sequence). This CDR3 is CASNREATNEKLFF. DNA of the CDR3: TGTGCCAGCAACCGGGAGGCAACCAATGAAAAACTGTTTTTT.

There are a few counts of this clone. The chain uses TRBV2 and TRBJ2-7; 9 bases are a match to TRBD1. V lost 8 bases and J lost 2; bases outside the gene matches: 7. The CDR3 is 14 amino acids. Per germline, CDR1 SNHLY and CDR2 FYNNEI. The CDR3 DNA sequence: TGTGCCAGCGTCCCGGGACAGGGTGCCTACGAGCAGTACTTC. Translation: CASVPGQGAYEQYF.

The chain recombines TRBV5-1 with TRBJ1-2; maybe TRBD1 (6 bases). The V end lost 4 bases, the J end lost 5 bases, and 27 bases lay between the germline ends. The CDR3 totals 18 residues. The germline V gene has CDR1 SGHRS and CDR2 YFSETQ. The CDR3 region has the DNA TGCGCCAGCAGCCTCACAGGGTCCGAGGCCCACTCCATGTATGGCTACACCTTC. Translated, it gives CASSLTGSEAHSMYGYTF.

J is TRBJ1-1 and V is TRBV12-3 or TRBV12-4; D might be TRBD1 (5 bases). This CDR3 has 13 amino acids. The V and J ends lost 10 bases and 0 bases respectively, with 12 bases between them. The CDR3 nucleotides are TGTGCCACAAGGGGCGGTTTGAACACTGAAGCTTTCTTT. Translated: CATRGGLNTEAFF.

The V call is TRBV28, the J call TRBJ1-1; 7 nucleotides line up with TRBD1. CDR1 is MDHEN and CDR2 is SYDVKM in the germline V gene. V was clipped by 4 bases and J by 5 bases; unmatched bases: 16. This CDR3 is built from 17 residues. In DNA form, the CDR3 reads TGTGCCAGCAGTTCACTTACAGGGGAGGCGATGGGAACTGAAGCTTTCTTT. Its protein product is CASSSLTGEAMGTEAFF. Combining the CDR3 with reference TRBV28 and TRBJ1-1 gives the whole variable domain DVKVTQSSRYLVKRTGEKVFLECVQDMDHENMFWYRQDPGLGLRLIYFSYDVKMKEKGDIPEGYSVSREKKERFSLILESASTNQTSMYLCASSSLTGEAMGTEAFFGQGTRLTVV.